The text below deals with one TCR beta chain. Original analysis: Counts of nucleated cells, estimated from reference gene primer amplification, were obtained. Here immunoSEQ multiplex PCR was the method, and the copy in TCRdb shows in-frame clones only, minus some. V and J calls and clone size are copied from that table; D and trimming were computed from the DNA. The sample contains tens of thousands of clones, about 91% of which appear only once. This entry belongs to a study of blood T cell repertoires in COVID-19. About the research overall: Acute-phase and convalescent COVID-19 samples originated in the United States, Italy and Spain. PBMCs, B-cell-depleted T cells, or T cells were the source of the cDNA or gDNA that made up the material.

Germline CDR1 MNHEY, CDR2 SVGEGT. The CDR3 loop spans 13 amino acids. V was clipped by 2 bases and J by 4 bases, with 6 bases between them. Sequencing was carried out using peripheral blood. This receptor was identified in a man in his 70s with active or convalescent COVID-19. The V call is TRBV6-2 or TRBV6-3, the J call TRBJ1-5, with D unclear. The CDR3: CASSYRSNQPQHF. Here the CDR3 DNA reads TGTGCCAGCAGTTACCGCAGTAATCAGCCCCAGCATTTT.